These 21 T cell receptor beta chains were sequenced from one sample in a study of T cell responses to AZD1222 COVID-19 vaccine. The method was immunoSEQ multiplex PCR; TCRdb's version includes in-frame clones alone and lacks a portion of them. This sample has around 170,000 clones; around 93% occur once, and the top ten carry about 4.4%. Source: peripheral blood, taken on day 0 of AZD1222 vaccination. The receptor set was obtained from an adult in good health.

The chain uses TRBV7-2 and TRBJ1-5, with TRBD1 matching 9 bases. The CDR3 sequence is 14 residues long. Trimming cost V 6 bases and J 4 bases; bases outside gene matches: 4. Germline V gene data show CDR1 as SGHTA and CDR2 as FQGNSA. The CDR3 DNA sequence: TGTGCCAGCAGTACAGACAGGGGGAATCAGCCCCAGCATTTT. It translates to CASSTDRGNQPQHF. The complete variable domain, with remaining parts taken from reference TRBV7-2 and TRBJ1-5, reads GAGVSQSPSNKVTEKGKDVELRCDPISGHTALYWYRQSLGQGLEFLIYFQGNSAPDKSGLPSDRFSAERTGGSVSTLTIQRTQQEDSAVYLCASSTDRGNQPQHFGDGTRLSIL.

The chain uses TRBV6-5 and TRBJ1-6; D unresolved. The V end was cut by 7 bases, the J end by 9 bases, with 13 bases between. Germline V gene data show CDR1 as MNHEY and CDR2 as SVGAGI. The CDR3 has 13 amino acids. CDR3 protein: CASTPRRSSPLHF. CDR3 bases: TGTGCCAGCACCCCGCGGCGGAGTTCACCCCTCCACTTT.

V is TRBV7-2 and J is TRBJ2-2; 7 bases are shared with TRBD2. The V gene end was trimmed by 0 bases and the J gene end by 0 bases; junction bases not matched to a gene: 1. Germline lookup yields CDR1 SGHTA and CDR2 FQGNSA. This CDR3 is built from 16 residues. The CDR3 is CASSLAGGPNTGELFF. DNA of the CDR3: TGTGCCAGCAGCTTAGCGGGAGGGCCGAACACCGGGGAGCTGTTTTTT.

The chain joins TRBV14 to TRBJ1-4; 9 bases are shared with TRBD1. This CDR3 spans 14 amino acids. CDR1 is SGHDN and CDR2 is FVKESK in the germline V gene. The V gene end was trimmed by 6 bases and the J gene end by 5 bases; junction bases not matched to a gene: 4. CDR3 in DNA: TGTGCCAGCAGGGACAGGGGTCGAAATGAAAAACTGTTTTTT. It codes for CASRDRGRNEKLFF.

This clone was observed once. The chain employs TRBV2 and TRBJ1-4; D remains unclear. Germline values: CDR1 SNHLY, CDR2 FYNNEI. CDR3 size: 13 residues. Trimming left V 6 bases short and J 4 bases short, with 9 bases between. The CDR3 loop reads CASRGDGNEKLFF. As DNA, the CDR3 is TGTGCCAGCAGAGGCGACGGTAATGAAAAACTGTTTTTT.

This chain uses TRBV7-2 with TRBJ1-5; TRBD1 is a possible D gene (5 bases). Germline V gene data show CDR1 as SGHTA and CDR2 as FQGNSA. Trimming cost V 4 bases and J 4 bases, with 17 bases left between them. CDR3 length equals 16 residues. CDR3 amino acids: CASSSRDRMGNQPQHF. In DNA form, the CDR3 reads TGTGCCAGCAGCTCCAGGGACCGAATGGGGAATCAGCCCCAGCATTTT.

This sequence joins TRBV9 and TRBJ1-1, with a weak D call TRBD1 (5 bases). The CDR3 is made up of 16 amino acids. In germline, CDR1 is SGDLS, CDR2 YYNGEE. Trimming left V 2 bases short and J 3 bases short, with 17 bases between. The CDR3 sequence: CASSVGEGMSYTEAFF. In DNA, the CDR3 is TGTGCCAGCAGCGTGGGGGAGGGAATGTCGTACACTGAAGCTTTCTTT. The full variable domain, completed using reference TRBV9 and TRBJ1-1, is DSGVTQTPKHLITATGQRVTLRCSPRSGDLSVYWYQQSLDQGLQFLIQYYNGEERAKGNILERFSAQQFPDLHSELNLSSLELGDSALYFCASSVGEGMSYTEAFFGQGTRLTVV.

This clone was detected once. The chain uses TRBV20-1 and TRBJ2-4; 7 nucleotides line up with TRBD1. Germline loops: CDR1 DFQATT, CDR2 SNEGSKA (reference sequence). CDR3 length: 11 amino acids. V gave up 7 bases and J gave up 9 bases; unmatched junction bases: 6. The CDR3 reads CSGTDRVIQYF. The CDR3 coding sequence is TGCAGTGGAACCGACAGGGTCATTCAGTACTTC.

V usage is TRBV6-1 and J usage is TRBJ2-1, with 13 bases that match TRBD2. This CDR3 has 21 residues. Germline-derived CDR1 and CDR2 are MNHNS and SASEGT. Trimming at V came to 2 bases and at J to 6 bases, leaving 19 bases not matched to a gene. As DNA, the CDR3 is TGTGCCAGCAGTGAATTACGGGGGACTAGCGGGATGTCGCTTCAAGGCAATGAGCAGTTCTTC. As protein: CASSELRGTSGMSLQGNEQFF.

This chain uses TRBV28 with TRBJ1-3; D call uncertain. The V end lost 7 bases, the J end lost 0 bases, and 16 bases lay between the germline ends. The CDR3 has 16 amino acids. Germline loops: CDR1 MDHEN, CDR2 SYDVKM. In nucleotides, the CDR3 is TGTGCCAGCAAGGATGGGCAGACCCACTCTGGAAACACCATATATTTT. It encodes CASKDGQTHSGNTIYF.

This chain joins TRBV28 and TRBJ2-1; the match to TRBD2 covers 7 bases. The CDR3 spans 13 residues. Germline assignment: CDR1 MDHEN and CDR2 SYDVKM. V dropped 6 bases and J dropped 7; count of bases not matched to a gene: 6. CDR3 residues: CASRLGGINEQFF. CDR3 bases: TGTGCCAGCAGACTGGGGGGGATTAATGAGCAGTTCTTC.

DNA for the CDR3: TGTGCCAGCAGTCCTTCCGGGACAGTTAACTATGGCTACACCTTC. This codes for CASSPSGTVNYGYTF. The V and J genes are TRBV6-5 and TRBJ1-2, with 7 bases that match TRBD1. The ends lost 5 bases at V and 1 base at J; junction bases unmatched: 7. This CDR3 is built from 15 residues. The germline V gene has CDR1 MNHEY and CDR2 SVGAGI.

The CDR3 region has the DNA TGTGCCAGCAGCGTAGCAGGGGCGGGTGGCTACACCTTC. Amino acids: CASSVAGAGGYTF. The J gene is TRBJ1-2, the V gene TRBV9; D perhaps matches TRBD1 (6 bases). Trimming pared 0 bases from V and 7 bases from J, leaving 10 bases between. Germline V gives CDR1 SGDLS, CDR2 YYNGEE. The CDR3 runs to 13 residues.

This sequence joins TRBV7-2 and TRBJ2-2, with a tentative D call TRBD1 (5 bases). V was cut by 5 bases and J by 4 bases, with 11 bases left in between. CDR3 size: 14 residues. Germline V gene lookup returns CDR1 SGHTA and CDR2 FQGNSA. In nucleotides, the CDR3 is TGTGCCAGCAGCAACACAGGTGCCACCGGGGAGCTGTTTTTT. Encoded protein: CASSNTGATGELFF.

This chain links TRBV27 with TRBJ1-1, with a tentative D call TRBD1 (5 bases). In germline, CDR1 is MNHEY, CDR2 SMNVEV (reference sequence). The CDR3 spans 14 residues. The V and J ends lost 2 bases and 1 base respectively, with 8 bases between them. The chain's CDR3 is CASSLGTGNTEAFF. The CDR3 nucleotides read TGTGCCAGCAGTTTAGGAACAGGGAACACTGAAGCTTTCTTT.

The gene calls are TRBV20-1 and TRBJ2-7, with 7 bases identical to TRBD2. Germline CDR1 is DFQATT and CDR2 is SNEGSKA (reference sequence). CDR3 length: 14 residues. V was clipped by 3 bases and J by 0 bases; unmatched bases: 5. The CDR3: CSASPSGVSYEQYF. As DNA, the CDR3 is TGCAGTGCTAGTCCTAGCGGAGTCTCCTACGAGCAGTACTTC.

The chain couples TRBV20-1 to TRBJ2-7; 11 bases are shared with TRBD2. With V trimmed by 3 bases and J by 4 bases, 2 bases remained unmatched. The CDR3 has 13 amino acids. Germline-derived CDR1 and CDR2 are DFQATT and SNEGSKA (reference sequence). The CDR3 protein is CSASTSGSYEQYF. In DNA form, the CDR3 reads TGCAGTGCTAGTACTAGCGGGAGTTACGAGCAGTACTTC.

V gene TRBV28 combines with J gene TRBJ2-2, with TRBD1 matching over 8 bases. This CDR3 is built from 15 residues. Germline-derived CDR1 and CDR2 are MDHEN and SYDVKM. V lost 6 bases and J lost 1; bases outside the gene matches: 4. CDR3 nucleotides: TGTGCCAGCAGGCCCGACAGGGGGAACACCGGGGAGCTGTTTTTT. Its translation is CASRPDRGNTGELFF.

The chain combines TRBV5-1 with TRBJ1-3; the match to TRBD1 covers 8 bases. With 2 bases clipped from V and 2 bases from J, the junction kept 3 bases outside the gene matches. The CDR3 runs 15 residues. Germline V gene sequence: CDR1 SGHRS, CDR2 YFSETQ. This CDR3 reads CASSFQTGAGNTIYF. CDR3 bases: TGCGCCAGCAGCTTCCAGACAGGGGCTGGAAACACCATATATTTT. Using reference TRBV5-1 and TRBJ1-3 for the parts outside the CDR3, the full variable domain is KAGVTQTPRYLIKTRGQQVTLSCSPISGHRSVSWYQQTPGQGLQFLFEYFSETQRNKGNFPGRFSGRQFSNSRSEMNVSTLELGDSALYLCASSFQTGAGNTIYFGEGSWLTVV.

The J gene is TRBJ2-3, the V gene TRBV6-1; 9 bases are a match to TRBD1. Germline values: CDR1 MNHNS, CDR2 SASEGT. The CDR3 consists of 17 residues. V dropped 3 bases and J dropped 6; count of bases not matched to a gene: 13. CDR3 DNA: TGTGCCAGCAGTGAGGACGTGACAGGGGGGTTTAGGGATACGCAGTATTTT. Amino acid sequence: CASSEDVTGGFRDTQYF.

A remark on this clone: The junction departs from germline at one end; a sequencing error may be responsible. The V gene is TRBV7-9, the J gene TRBJ1-1, with 10 positions matching TRBD1. Germline V CDR1 and CDR2: SEHNR, FQNEAQ (reference sequence). There are 12 residues in the CDR3. CDR3: CASSFSTGGCIF. The CDR3 DNA follows: TGTGCCAGCAGCTTTTCGACAGGGGGCTGTATCTTT.